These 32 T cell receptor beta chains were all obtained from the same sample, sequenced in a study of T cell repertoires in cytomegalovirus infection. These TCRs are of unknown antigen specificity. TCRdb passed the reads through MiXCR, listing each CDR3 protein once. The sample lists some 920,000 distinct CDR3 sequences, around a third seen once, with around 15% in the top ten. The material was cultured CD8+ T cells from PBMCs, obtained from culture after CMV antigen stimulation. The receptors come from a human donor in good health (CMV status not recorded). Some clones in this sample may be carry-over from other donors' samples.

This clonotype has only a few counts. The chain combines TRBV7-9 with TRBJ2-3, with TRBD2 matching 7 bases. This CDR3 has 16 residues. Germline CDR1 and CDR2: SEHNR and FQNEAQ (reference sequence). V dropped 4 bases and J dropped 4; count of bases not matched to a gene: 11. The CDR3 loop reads CASSSSGAQFPDTQYF. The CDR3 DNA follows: TGTGCCAGCAGCTCGAGCGGGGCCCAATTCCCAGATACGCAGTATTTT.

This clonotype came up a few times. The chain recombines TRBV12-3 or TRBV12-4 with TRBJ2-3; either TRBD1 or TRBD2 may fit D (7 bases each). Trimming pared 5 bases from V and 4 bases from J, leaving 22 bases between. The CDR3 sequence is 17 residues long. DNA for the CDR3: TGTGCCAGCAGTCAGGGGGGGCTTGCGGGGGAACCAGATACGCAGTATTTT. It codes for CASSQGGLAGEPDTQYF.

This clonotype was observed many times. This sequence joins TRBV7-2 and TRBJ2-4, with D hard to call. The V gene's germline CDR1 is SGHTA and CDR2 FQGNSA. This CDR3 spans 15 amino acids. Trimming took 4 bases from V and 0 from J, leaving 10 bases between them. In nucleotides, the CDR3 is TGTGCCAGCAGCTCCCCGGGTGAAGCCAAAAACATTCAGTACTTC. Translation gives CASSSPGEAKNIQYF.

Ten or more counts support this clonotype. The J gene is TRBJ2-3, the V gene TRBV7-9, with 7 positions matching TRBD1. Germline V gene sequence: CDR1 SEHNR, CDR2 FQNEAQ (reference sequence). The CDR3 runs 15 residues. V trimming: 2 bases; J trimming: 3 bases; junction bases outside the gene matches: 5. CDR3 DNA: TGTGCCAGCAGCTTATCGACAGGGTCGACAGATACGCAGTATTTT. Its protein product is CASSLSTGSTDTQYF.

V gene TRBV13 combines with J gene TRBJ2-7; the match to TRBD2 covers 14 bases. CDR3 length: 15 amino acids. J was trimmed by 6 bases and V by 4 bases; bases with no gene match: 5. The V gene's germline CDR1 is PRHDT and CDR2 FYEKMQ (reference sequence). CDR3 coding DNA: TGTGCCAGCAGCTACCGGACTAGCGGGGGGCTCGAGCAGTACTTC. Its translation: CASSYRTSGGLEQYF.

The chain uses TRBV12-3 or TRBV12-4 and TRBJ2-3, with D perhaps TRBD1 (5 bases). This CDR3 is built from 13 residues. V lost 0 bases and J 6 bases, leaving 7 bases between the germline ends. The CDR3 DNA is TGTGCCAGCAGTTTAGCGAACAGGGATACGCAGTATTTT. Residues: CASSLANRDTQYF.

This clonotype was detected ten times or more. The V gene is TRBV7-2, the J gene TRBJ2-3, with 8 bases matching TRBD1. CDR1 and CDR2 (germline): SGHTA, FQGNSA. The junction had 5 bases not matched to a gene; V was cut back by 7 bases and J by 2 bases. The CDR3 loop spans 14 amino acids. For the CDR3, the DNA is TGTGCCAGCATTCAGGGGGCCTACACAGATACGCAGTATTTT. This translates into CASIQGAYTDTQYF.

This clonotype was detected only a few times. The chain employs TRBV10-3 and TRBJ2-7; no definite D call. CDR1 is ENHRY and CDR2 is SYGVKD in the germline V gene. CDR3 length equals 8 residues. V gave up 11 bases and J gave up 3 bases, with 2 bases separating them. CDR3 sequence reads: CAVYEQYF. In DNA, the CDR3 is TGTGCCGTCTACGAGCAGTACTTC.

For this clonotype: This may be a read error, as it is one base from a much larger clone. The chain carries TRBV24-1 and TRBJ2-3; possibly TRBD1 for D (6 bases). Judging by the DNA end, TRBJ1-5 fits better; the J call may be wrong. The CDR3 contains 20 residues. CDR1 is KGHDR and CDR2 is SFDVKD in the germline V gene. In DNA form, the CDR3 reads TGTGCCACCAGTGATCAACACCGACTAGCGGGGGGGCAAGTAACAGATACGCAGCATTTT. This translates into CATSDQHRLAGGQVTDTQHF.

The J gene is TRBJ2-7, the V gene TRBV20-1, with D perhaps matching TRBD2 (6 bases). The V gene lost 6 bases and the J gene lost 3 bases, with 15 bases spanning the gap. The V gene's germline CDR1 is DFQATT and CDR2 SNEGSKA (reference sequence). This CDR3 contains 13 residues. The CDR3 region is CSAPGASDYEQYF. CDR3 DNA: TGCAGTGCCCCCGGGGCTAGCGACTACGAGCAGTACTTC.

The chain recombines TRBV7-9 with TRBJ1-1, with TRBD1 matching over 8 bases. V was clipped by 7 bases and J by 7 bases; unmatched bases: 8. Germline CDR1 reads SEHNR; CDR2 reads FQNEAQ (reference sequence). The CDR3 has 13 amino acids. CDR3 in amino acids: CASTPGGVSEAFF. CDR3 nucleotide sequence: TGTGCCAGCACCCCAGGGGGCGTGAGTGAAGCTTTCTTT. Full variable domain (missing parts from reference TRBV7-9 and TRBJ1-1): DTGVSQNPRHKITKRGQNVTFRCDPISEHNRLYWYRQTLGQGPEFLTYFQNEAQLEKSRLLSDRFSAERPKGSFSTLEIQRTEQGDSAMYLCASTPGGVSEAFFGQGTRLTVV.

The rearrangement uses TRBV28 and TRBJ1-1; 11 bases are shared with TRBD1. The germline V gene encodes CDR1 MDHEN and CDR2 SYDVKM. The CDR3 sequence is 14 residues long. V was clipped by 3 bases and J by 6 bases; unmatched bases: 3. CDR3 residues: CASSLWTGGSEAFF. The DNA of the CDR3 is TGTGCCAGCAGTTTGTGGACAGGGGGCTCTGAAGCTTTCTTT.

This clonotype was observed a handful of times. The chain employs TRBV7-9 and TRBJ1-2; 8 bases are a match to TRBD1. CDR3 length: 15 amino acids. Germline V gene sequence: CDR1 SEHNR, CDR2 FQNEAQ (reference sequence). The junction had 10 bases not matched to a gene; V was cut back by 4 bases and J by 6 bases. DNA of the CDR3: TGTGCCAGCAGCTCTTCCCACGACAGGGGTGATGGCTACACCTTC. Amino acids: CASSSSHDRGDGYTF.

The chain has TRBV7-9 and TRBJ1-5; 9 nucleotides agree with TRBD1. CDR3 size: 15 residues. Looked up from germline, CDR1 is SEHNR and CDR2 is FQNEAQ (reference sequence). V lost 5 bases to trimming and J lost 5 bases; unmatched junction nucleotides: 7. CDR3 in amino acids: CASSGGGDRDQPQHF. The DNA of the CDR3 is TGTGCCAGCAGCGGAGGGGGGGACAGGGATCAGCCCCAGCATTTT.

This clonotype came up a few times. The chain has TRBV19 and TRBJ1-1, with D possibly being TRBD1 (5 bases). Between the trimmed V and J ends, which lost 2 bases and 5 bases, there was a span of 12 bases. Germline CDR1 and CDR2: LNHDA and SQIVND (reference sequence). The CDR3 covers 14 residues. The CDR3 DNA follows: TGTGCCAGTAGTATAAGTGGGGCCTATACTGAAGCTTTCTTT. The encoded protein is CASSISGAYTEAFF. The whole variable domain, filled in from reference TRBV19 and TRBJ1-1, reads DGGITQSPKYLFRKEGQNVTLSCEQNLNHDAMYWYRQDPGQGLRLIYYSQIVNDFQKGDIAEGYSVSREKKESFPLTVTSAQKNPTAFYLCASSISGAYTEAFFGQGTRLTVV.

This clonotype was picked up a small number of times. CDR3 in amino acids: CASSQDQSGPFYGYTF. The CDR3 nucleotides are TGCGCCAGCAGCCAAGATCAGTCAGGTCCTTTCTATGGCTACACCTTC. The chain has TRBV4-3 and TRBJ1-2, with no clear D. V shed 0 bases and J shed 4 bases, with 15 bases lying between them. CDR3 length: 16 amino acids. Germline assignment: CDR1 LGHNA and CDR2 YSLEER.

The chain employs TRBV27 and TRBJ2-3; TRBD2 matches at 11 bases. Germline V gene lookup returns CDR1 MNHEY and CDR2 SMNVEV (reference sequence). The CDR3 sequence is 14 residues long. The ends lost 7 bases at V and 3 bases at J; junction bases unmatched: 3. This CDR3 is CASTRTSGTDTQYF. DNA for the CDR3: TGTGCCAGCACCAGGACTAGCGGGACAGATACGCAGTATTTT.

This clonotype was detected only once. The DNA of the CDR3 is TGTGCCAGCACTAGCGGGGGGGCCAACAATGAGCAGTTCTTC. This translates into CASTSGGANNEQFF. The gene calls are TRBV28 and TRBJ2-1; 12 bases match TRBD2. After removal of 7 bases from V and 5 bases from J, the junction contained 3 bases not matched to a gene. Per the germline V gene, CDR1 is MDHEN and CDR2 is SYDVKM. This CDR3 is built from 14 residues.

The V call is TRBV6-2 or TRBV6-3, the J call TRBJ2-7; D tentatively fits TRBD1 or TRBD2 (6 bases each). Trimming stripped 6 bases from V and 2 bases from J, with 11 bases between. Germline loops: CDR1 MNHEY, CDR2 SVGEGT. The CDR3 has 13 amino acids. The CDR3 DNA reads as TGTGCCAGCAGGGGGGGCCTTGCCTACGAGCAGTACGTC. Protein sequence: CASRGGLAYEQYV.

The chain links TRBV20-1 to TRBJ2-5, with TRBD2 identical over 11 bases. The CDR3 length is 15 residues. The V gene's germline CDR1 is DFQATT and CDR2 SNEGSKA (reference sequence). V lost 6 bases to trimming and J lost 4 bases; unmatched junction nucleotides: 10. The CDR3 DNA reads TGCAGTGCAAACCCACTAGCGGGGGTTACAGAGACCCAGTACTTC. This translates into CSANPLAGVTETQYF.

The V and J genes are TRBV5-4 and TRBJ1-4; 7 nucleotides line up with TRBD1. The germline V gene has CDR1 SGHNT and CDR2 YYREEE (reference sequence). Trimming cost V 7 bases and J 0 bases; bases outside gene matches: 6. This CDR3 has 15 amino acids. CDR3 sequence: CASATGETTNEKLFF. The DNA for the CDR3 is TGTGCCAGCGCTACAGGGGAAACAACTAATGAAAAACTGTTTTTT.

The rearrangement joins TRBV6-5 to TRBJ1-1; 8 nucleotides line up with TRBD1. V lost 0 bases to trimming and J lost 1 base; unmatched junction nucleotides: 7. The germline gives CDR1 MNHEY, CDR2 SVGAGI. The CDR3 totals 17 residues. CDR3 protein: CASSYSKDRAQNTEAFF. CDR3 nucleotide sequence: TGTGCCAGCAGTTACTCAAAGGACAGGGCACAGAACACTGAAGCTTTCTTT.

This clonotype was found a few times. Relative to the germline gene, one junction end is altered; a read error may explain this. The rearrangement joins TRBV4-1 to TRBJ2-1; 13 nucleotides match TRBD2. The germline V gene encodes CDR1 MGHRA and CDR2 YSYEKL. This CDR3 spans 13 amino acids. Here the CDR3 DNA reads TGCGCCAGCAGCCGTGTCGGGACTAGCGGGACTCTTTTC. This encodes CASSRVGTSGTLF.

CDR3 sequence (DNA): TGCGCCAGCAGCTATGACCGGACTGAAGCTTTCTTT. Translation: CASSYDRTEAFF. The chain carries TRBV5-1 and TRBJ1-1, with D hard to call. The CDR3 spans 12 residues. V was trimmed by 3 bases and J by 5 bases, leaving 8 bases between them. Per germline, CDR1 SGHRS and CDR2 YFSETQ. The complete variable domain, with remaining parts taken from reference TRBV5-1 and TRBJ1-1, reads KAGVTQTPRYLIKTRGQQVTLSCSPISGHRSVSWYQQTPGQGLQFLFEYFSETQRNKGNFPGRFSGRQFSNSRSEMNVSTLELGDSALYLCASSYDRTEAFFGQGTRLTVV.

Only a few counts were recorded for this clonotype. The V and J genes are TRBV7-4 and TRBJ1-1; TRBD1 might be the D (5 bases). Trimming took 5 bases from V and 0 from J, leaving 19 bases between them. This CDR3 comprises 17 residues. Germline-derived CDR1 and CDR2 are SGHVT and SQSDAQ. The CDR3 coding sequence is TGTGCCAGCAGCCCGAGGGACCACGTCTTGATGAACACTGAAGCTTTCTTT. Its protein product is CASSPRDHVLMNTEAFF.

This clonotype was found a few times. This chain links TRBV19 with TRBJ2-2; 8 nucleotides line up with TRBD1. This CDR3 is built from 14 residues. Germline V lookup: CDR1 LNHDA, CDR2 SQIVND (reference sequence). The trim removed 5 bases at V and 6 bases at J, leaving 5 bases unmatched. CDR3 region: CASSVRGRAGELFF. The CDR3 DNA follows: TGTGCCAGTAGTGTCAGGGGGCGGGCCGGGGAGCTGTTTTTT.

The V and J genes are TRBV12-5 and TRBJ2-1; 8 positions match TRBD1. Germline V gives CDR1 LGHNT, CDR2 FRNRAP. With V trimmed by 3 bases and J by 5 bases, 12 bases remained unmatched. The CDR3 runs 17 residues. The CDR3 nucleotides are TGTGCTAGTGGTTTCCAACTTCCAGGGGGCGACGACAATGAGCAGTTCTTC. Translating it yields CASGFQLPGGDDNEQFF.

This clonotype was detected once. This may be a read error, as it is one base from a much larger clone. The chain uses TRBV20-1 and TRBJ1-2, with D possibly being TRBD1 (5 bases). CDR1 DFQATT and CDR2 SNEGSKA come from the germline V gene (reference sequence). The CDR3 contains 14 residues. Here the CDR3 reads CNALSRGHSVGYTF. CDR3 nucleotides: TGCAATGCTCTCTCGAGAGGACACTCAGTTGGCTACACCTTC.

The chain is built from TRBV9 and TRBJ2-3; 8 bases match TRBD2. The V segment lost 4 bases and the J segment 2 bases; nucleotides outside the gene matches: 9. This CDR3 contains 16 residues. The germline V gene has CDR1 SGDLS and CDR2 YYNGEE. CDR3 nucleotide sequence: TGTGCCAGCAGCTTGCGAGCGGGGGCCATCACAGATACGCAGTATTTT. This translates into CASSLRAGAITDTQYF.

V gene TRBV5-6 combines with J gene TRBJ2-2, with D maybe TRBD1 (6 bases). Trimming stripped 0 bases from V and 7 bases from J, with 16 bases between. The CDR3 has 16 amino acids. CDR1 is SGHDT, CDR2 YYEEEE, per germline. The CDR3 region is CASSLANRDIVGELFF. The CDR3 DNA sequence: TGTGCCAGCAGCTTGGCCAACAGGGACATCGTCGGGGAGCTGTTTTTT.

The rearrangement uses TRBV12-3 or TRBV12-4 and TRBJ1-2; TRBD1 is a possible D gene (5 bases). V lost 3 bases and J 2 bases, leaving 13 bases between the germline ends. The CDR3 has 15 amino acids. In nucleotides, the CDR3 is TGTGCCAGCAGTTTTACGCAGGGCCTAAACTATGGCTACACCTTC. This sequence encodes CASSFTQGLNYGYTF.

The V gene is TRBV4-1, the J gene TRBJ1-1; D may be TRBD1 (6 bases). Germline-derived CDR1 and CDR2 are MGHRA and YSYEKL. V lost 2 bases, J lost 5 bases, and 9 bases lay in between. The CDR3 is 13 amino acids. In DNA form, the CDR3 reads TGCGCCAGCAGCCAAAAGGGGGTAACTGAAGCTTTCTTT. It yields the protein CASSQKGVTEAFF.